The 17 T cell receptor beta chains presented below share a single source sample, sequenced in a study of T cells in Graves' hyperthyroidism and ophthalmopathy (dated by TCRdb to about 2019). The receptor library was made with multiplex PCR. This sample was sequenced with an Illumina HiSeq 2000. TCR beta CDR3 regions were amplified from RNA transcripts. A first-round RT-PCR of the TCR CDR3 used the HTBI primer set with the Qiagen OneStep RT-PCR kit. TCRdb applied fastp at Q25 and MiXCR to the public reads, then kept only in-frame beta chains. Merged by CDR3 protein, the rows form single entries marked with the most common genes and DNA. In this sample the table shows roughly 57,000 distinct CDR3 sequences, about 50% of which occur a single time. 2.5% to 3.5% of the sample goes to the ten largest clones. The sequencing input was blood. The receptors come from a woman aged 60-70 years with Graves' ophthalmopathy.

This clonotype showed up just a few times. The genes are TRBV29-1 and TRBJ2-2; no reliable D call. The germline CDR1 and CDR2 sequences are SQVTM and ANQGSEA. The CDR3 consists of 12 residues. V lost 7 bases and J lost 5, with 11 bases in between. In DNA form, the CDR3 reads TGCAGCGCTGTAGGTTCGACCGGGGAGCTGTTTTTT. This sequence encodes CSAVGSTGELFF.

This chain joins TRBV10-1 and TRBJ2-3; TRBD2 aligns across 14 bases. Germline loops: CDR1 WNHNN, CDR2 SYGVQD (reference sequence). Germline trimming cut 6 bases from V and 5 bases from J; bases unmatched to any gene: 16. There are 19 residues in the CDR3. CDR3 sequence reads: CASSEGLAGVGEYVDTQYF. As DNA, the CDR3 is TGCGCCAGCAGCGAGGGACTAGCGGGAGTAGGGGAGTACGTAGATACGCAGTATTTT.

Concerning this clonotype: At one of its ends the junction is not consistent with the germline gene, which may arise from a read error. The chain links TRBV5-1 to TRBJ1-4; TRBD1 matches at 7 bases. The CDR3 is made up of 16 amino acids. CDR1 SGHRS and CDR2 YFSETQ come from the germline V gene. CDR3 sequence reads: CASSLRSTGTNEKLLF. CDR3 in DNA: TGCGCCAGCAGCCTACGCTCGACAGGGACTAATGAAAAACTGCTTTTT.

CDR3 residues: CASALDRGVVDQETQYF. The CDR3 region has the DNA TGTGCTAGTGCCTTAGACAGGGGGGTGGTTGATCAAGAGACCCAGTACTTC. This chain joins TRBV12-5 and TRBJ2-5, with 9 nucleotides matching TRBD1. The CDR3 has 17 amino acids. With V trimmed by 7 bases and J by 2 bases, 14 bases remained unmatched. Germline V gene lookup returns CDR1 LGHNT and CDR2 FRNRAP.

This clonotype has a count of ten or more. The chain recombines TRBV18 with TRBJ2-5; TRBD1 agrees at 9 bases. V gave up 3 bases and J gave up 7 bases; unmatched junction bases: 9. Germline assignment: CDR1 KGHSH and CDR2 LQKENI. This CDR3 spans 15 amino acids. In DNA, the CDR3 is TGTGCCAGCTCACCTGGGACAGGGAAAGTGGGGACCCAGTACTTC. This encodes CASSPGTGKVGTQYF. Full variable domain (missing parts from reference TRBV18 and TRBJ2-5): NAGVMQNPRHLVRRRGQEARLRCSPMKGHSHVYWYRQLPEEGLKFMVYLQKENIIDESGMPKERFSAEFPKEGPSILRIQQVVRGDSAAYFCASSPGTGKVGTQYFGPGTRLLVL.

At least ten counts were recorded for this clonotype. The chain is built from TRBV28 and TRBJ1-1, with D maybe TRBD1 (5 bases). The V and J ends lost 6 bases and 5 bases respectively, with 10 bases between them. This CDR3 has 12 amino acids. Germline CDR1 is MDHEN and CDR2 is SYDVKM. The CDR3: CASREGSTEAFF. For the CDR3, the DNA is TGTGCCAGCAGGGAGGGGTCTACTGAAGCTTTCTTT.

This chain links TRBV4-1 with TRBJ2-3; the D gene is possibly TRBD1 (6 bases). The V end lost 3 bases, the J end lost 0 bases, and 7 bases lay between the germline ends. The CDR3 is made up of 14 amino acids. Per germline, CDR1 MGHRA and CDR2 YSYEKL. CDR3 sequence (DNA): TGCGCCAGCAGCCAGGGGGCTAGCACAGATACGCAGTATTTT. Amino acid sequence: CASSQGASTDTQYF.

This chain links TRBV2 with TRBJ2-1; D uncertain. V was cut by 7 bases and J by 9 bases, with 16 bases left in between. Germline CDR1 and CDR2: SNHLY and FYNNEI. This CDR3 has 13 residues. The CDR3 DNA reads as TGTGCCAGCAACCCAGAGAGGTCGGGTGAGCAGTTCTTC. As protein: CASNPERSGEQFF.

This clonotype is categorized as medium-sized. The rearrangement uses TRBV19 and TRBJ1-2, with 7 bases lining up with TRBD1. This CDR3 has 12 residues. Germline assignment: CDR1 LNHDA and CDR2 SQIVND (reference sequence). The trim removed 7 bases at V and 8 bases at J, leaving 7 bases unmatched. Here the CDR3 DNA reads TGTGCCAGTAATAACAGGGGAGAAGGCTACACCTTC. Translating gives CASNNRGEGYTF.

The chain couples TRBV5-5 to TRBJ2-5; 8 bases line up with TRBD1. Trimming removed 7 bases from V and 7 bases from J; junction bases left unmatched: 3. Per the germline V gene, CDR1 is SGHKS and CDR2 is YYEKEE (reference sequence). The CDR3 sequence is 11 residues long. The CDR3: CASAGQGTQYF. The DNA of the CDR3 is TGTGCCAGCGCAGGACAGGGGACCCAGTACTTC.

This clonotype was counted many times. CDR3 nucleotide sequence: TGCGCCAGCAGCCAAGTTGAGGGGGGGAGTTCAGATACGCAGTATTTT. Amino acids: CASSQVEGGSSDTQYF. V is TRBV4-1 and J is TRBJ2-3; possible D gene TRBD2, 7 bases. With 1 base removed from V and 4 bases from J, the gap between germline ends came to 15 bases. The germline CDR1 and CDR2 sequences are MGHRA and YSYEKL. This CDR3 region has 16 residues.

The rearrangement links TRBV19 to TRBJ1-5; possible D gene TRBD1, 5 bases. Germline values: CDR1 LNHDA, CDR2 SQIVND (reference sequence). The CDR3 is 17 amino acids. V shed 2 bases and J shed 13 bases, with 27 bases lying between them. The CDR3 here is CASSILGGLAGGKAQHF. CDR3 DNA: TGTGCCAGTAGTATATTGGGGGGACTAGCGGGAGGGAAGGCACAGCATTTT.

This clonotype was counted many times. A much larger clone differs from this one at a single base, so this may be a read error. The rearrangement uses TRBV7-9 and TRBJ2-7; D is possibly TRBD1 (5 bases). Looked up from germline, CDR1 is SEHNR and CDR2 is FQNEAQ (reference sequence). CDR3 size: 16 residues. The V and J ends lost 1 base and 3 bases respectively, with 16 bases between them. CDR3: CASSLVPGPVLYEQYF. In nucleotides, the CDR3 is TGTGCCAGCAGCTTAGTACCAGGGCCGGTCCTCTACGAGCAGTACTTC. The whole variable domain, remainder taken from reference TRBV7-9 and TRBJ2-7, is DTGVSQNPRHKITKRGQNVTFRCDPISEHNRLYWYRQTLGQGPEFLTYFQNEAQLEKSRLLSDRFSAERPKGSFSTLEIQRTEQGDSAMYLCASSLVPGPVLYEQYFGPGTRLTVT.

V usage is TRBV20-1 and J usage is TRBJ1-2; D might be TRBD1 (5 bases). This CDR3 spans 13 amino acids. Trimming took 6 bases from V and 4 from J, leaving 15 bases between them. From germline, CDR1 is DFQATT and CDR2 SNEGSKA (reference sequence). Written as DNA, the CDR3 is TGCAGTGCCGGAGTGGGGGTCTTCTATGGCTACACCTTC. This sequence encodes CSAGVGVFYGYTF.

This clonotype is medium-sized (0.01 to 0.1%) by share. This chain links TRBV24-1 with TRBJ1-6; weak D call: TRBD1 (6 bases). Germline V lookup: CDR1 KGHDR, CDR2 SFDVKD. V lost 5 bases, J lost 7 bases, and 8 bases lay in between. This CDR3 spans 13 amino acids. CDR3 nucleotide sequence: TGTGCCACCAGTGCCAGGGGCAATTCACCCCTCCACTTT. Residues: CATSARGNSPLHF.

This clonotype came up many times. V and J are TRBV29-1 and TRBJ2-1; D perhaps matches TRBD2 (6 bases). This CDR3 region has 13 residues. Germline-derived CDR1 and CDR2 are SQVTM and ANQGSEA. The V end lost 3 bases, the J end lost 7 bases, and 13 bases lay between the germline ends. The CDR3 loop is CSVEGGMGNEQFF. CDR3 coding DNA: TGCAGCGTTGAGGGGGGTATGGGTAATGAGCAGTTCTTC.

This clonotype was found many times. V is TRBV5-1 and J is TRBJ2-7; 8 bases agree with TRBD1. This CDR3 spans 16 amino acids. CDR1 and CDR2 (germline): SGHRS, YFSETQ. The V segment lost 0 bases and the J segment 4 bases; nucleotides outside the gene matches: 9. The CDR3 bases are TGCGCCAGCAGCTTGGCCGCGGGGACAGGAAGGTACGAGCAGTACTTC. Residues: CASSLAAGTGRYEQYF.